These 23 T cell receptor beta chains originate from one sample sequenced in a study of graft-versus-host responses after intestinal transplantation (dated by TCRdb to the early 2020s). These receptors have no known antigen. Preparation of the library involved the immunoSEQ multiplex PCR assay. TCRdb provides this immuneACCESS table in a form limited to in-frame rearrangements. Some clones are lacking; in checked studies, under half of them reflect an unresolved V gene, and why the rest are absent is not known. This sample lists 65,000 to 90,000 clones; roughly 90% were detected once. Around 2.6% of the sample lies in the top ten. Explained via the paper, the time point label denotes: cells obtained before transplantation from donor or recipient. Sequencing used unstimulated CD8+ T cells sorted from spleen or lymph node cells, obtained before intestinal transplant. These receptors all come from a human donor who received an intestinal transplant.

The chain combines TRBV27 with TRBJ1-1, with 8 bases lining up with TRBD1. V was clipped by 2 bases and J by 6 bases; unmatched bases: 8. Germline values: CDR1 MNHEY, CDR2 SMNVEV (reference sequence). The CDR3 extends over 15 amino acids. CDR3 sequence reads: CASSLDAGGRAEAFF. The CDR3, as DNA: TGTGCCAGCAGTTTAGATGCAGGGGGCAGAGCTGAAGCTTTCTTT.

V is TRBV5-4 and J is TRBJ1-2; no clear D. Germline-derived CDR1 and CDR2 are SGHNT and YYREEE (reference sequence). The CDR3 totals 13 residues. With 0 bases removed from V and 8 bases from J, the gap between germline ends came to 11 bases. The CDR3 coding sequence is TGTGCCAGCAGCTTGGCCAGGAGCGGGGGCTACACCTTC. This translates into CASSLARSGGYTF.

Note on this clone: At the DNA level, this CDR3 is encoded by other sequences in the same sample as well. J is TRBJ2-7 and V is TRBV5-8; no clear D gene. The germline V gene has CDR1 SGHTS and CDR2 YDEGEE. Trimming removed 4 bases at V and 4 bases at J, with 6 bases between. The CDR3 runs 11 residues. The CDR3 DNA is TGTGCCAGCAGCCCCTCGTACGAGCAGTACTTC. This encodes CASSPSYEQYF.

CDR3 residues: CATEGQLNTEAFF. The CDR3 DNA reads TGTGCCACTGAGGGACAGTTGAACACTGAAGCTTTCTTT. V usage is TRBV19 and J usage is TRBJ1-1; the match to TRBD1 covers 7 bases. CDR3 length: 13 amino acids. CDR1 and CDR2 from the germline V gene are LNHDA and SQIVND (reference sequence). V lost 10 bases to trimming and J lost 0 bases; unmatched junction nucleotides: 5.

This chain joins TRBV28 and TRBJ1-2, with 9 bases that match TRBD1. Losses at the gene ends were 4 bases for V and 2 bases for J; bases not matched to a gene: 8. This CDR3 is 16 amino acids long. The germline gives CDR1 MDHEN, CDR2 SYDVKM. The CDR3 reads CASSYLRQGENYGYTF. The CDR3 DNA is TGTGCCAGCAGTTACCTGAGACAGGGGGAAAACTATGGCTACACCTTC.

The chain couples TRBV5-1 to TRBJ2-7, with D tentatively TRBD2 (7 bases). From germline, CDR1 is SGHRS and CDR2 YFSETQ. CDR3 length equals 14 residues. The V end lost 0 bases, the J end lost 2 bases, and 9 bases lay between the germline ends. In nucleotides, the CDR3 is TGCGCCAGCAGCTTGGAGGGGGGGCCCTACGAGCAGTACTTC. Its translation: CASSLEGGPYEQYF. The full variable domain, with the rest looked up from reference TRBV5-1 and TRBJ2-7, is KAGVTQTPRYLIKTRGQQVTLSCSPISGHRSVSWYQQTPGQGLQFLFEYFSETQRNKGNFPGRFSGRQFSNSRSEMNVSTLELGDSALYLCASSLEGGPYEQYFGPGTRLTVT.

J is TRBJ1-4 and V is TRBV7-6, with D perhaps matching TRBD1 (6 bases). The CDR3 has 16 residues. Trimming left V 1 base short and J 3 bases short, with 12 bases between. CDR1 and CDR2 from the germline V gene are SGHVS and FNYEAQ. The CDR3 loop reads CASSLGHRVANEKLFF. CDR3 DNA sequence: TGTGCCAGCAGCTTAGGGCACAGGGTAGCTAATGAAAAACTGTTTTTT.

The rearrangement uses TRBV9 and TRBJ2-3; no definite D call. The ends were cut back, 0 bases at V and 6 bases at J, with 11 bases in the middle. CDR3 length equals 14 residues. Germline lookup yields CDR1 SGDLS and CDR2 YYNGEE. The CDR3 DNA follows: TGTGCCAGCAGCGTAGCTAGTTTTACGGATACGCAGTATTTT. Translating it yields CASSVASFTDTQYF.

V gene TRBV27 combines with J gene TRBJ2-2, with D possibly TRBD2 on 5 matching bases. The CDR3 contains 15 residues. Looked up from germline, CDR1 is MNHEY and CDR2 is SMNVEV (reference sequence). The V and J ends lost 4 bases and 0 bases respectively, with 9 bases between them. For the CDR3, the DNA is TGTGCCAGCAGTTGGGGAGTTACGAACACCGGGGAGCTGTTTTTT. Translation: CASSWGVTNTGELFF.

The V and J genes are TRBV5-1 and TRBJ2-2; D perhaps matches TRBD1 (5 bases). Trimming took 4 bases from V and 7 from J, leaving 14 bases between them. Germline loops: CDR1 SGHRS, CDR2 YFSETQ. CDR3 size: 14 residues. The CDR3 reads CASSPLRADGELFF. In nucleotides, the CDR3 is TGCGCCAGCAGCCCCCTCAGGGCGGACGGGGAGCTGTTTTTT.

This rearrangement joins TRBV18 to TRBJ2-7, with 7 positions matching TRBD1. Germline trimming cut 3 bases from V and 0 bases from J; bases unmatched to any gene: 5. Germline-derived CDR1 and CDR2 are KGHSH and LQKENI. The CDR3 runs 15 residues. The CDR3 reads CASSPDRSFSYEQYF. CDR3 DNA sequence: TGTGCCAGCTCACCGGACAGGTCGTTCTCCTACGAGCAGTACTTC.

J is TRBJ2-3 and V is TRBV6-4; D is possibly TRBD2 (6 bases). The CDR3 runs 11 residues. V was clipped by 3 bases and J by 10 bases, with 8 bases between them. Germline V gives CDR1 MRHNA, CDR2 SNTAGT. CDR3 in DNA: TGTGCCAGCAGTGAGGGGGGAGCGCAGTATTTT. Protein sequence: CASSEGGAQYF.

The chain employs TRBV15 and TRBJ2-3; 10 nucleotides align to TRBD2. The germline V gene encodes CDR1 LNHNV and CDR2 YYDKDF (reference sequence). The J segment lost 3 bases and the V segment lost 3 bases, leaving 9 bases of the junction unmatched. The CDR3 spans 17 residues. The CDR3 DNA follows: TGTGCCACCAGCAGGGAAACACTGACTAGCGGGACAGATACGCAGTATTTT. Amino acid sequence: CATSRETLTSGTDTQYF.

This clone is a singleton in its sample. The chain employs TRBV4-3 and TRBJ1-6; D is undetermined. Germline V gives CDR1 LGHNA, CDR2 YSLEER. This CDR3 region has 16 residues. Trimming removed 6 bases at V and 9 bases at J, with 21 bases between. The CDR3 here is CASSPTFTGKGSPLHF. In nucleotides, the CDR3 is TGCGCCAGCAGTCCAACATTTACGGGGAAGGGTTCACCCCTCCACTTT.

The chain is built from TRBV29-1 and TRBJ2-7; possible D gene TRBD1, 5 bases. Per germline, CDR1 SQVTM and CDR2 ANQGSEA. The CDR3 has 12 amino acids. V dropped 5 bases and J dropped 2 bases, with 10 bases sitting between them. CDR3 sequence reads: CSVTGGTYEQYF. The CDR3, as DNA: TGCAGCGTTACAGGCGGTACCTACGAGCAGTACTTC.

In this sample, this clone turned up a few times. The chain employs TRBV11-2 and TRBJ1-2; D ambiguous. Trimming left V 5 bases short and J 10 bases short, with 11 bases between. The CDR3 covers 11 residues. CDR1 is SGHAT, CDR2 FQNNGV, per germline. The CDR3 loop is CASSHGEDYTF. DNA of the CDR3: TGTGCCAGCAGCCACGGGGAGGACTACACCTTC.

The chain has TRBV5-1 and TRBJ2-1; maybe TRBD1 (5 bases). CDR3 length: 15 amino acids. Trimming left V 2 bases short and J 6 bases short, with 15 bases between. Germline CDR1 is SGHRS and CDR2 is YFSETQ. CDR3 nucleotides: TGCGCCAGCAGCTTAGGTTCAAGGGGCGGCAATGAGCAGTTCTTC. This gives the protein CASSLGSRGGNEQFF. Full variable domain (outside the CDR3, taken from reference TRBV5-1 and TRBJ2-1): KAGVTQTPRYLIKTRGQQVTLSCSPISGHRSVSWYQQTPGQGLQFLFEYFSETQRNKGNFPGRFSGRQFSNSRSEMNVSTLELGDSALYLCASSLGSRGGNEQFFGPGTRLTVL.

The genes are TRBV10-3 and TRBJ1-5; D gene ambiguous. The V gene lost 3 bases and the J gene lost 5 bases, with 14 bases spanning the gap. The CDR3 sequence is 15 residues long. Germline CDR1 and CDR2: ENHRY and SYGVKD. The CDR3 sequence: CAISDPLEGDQPQHF. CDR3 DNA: TGTGCCATCAGTGACCCTCTAGAGGGAGATCAGCCCCAGCATTTT.

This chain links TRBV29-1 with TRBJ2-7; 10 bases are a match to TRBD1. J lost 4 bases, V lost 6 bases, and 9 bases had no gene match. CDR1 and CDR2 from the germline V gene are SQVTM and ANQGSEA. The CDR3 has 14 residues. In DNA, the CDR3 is TGCAGCGTCCTAGGGGGGGACAGGGGATACGAGCAGTACTTC. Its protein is CSVLGGDRGYEQYF.

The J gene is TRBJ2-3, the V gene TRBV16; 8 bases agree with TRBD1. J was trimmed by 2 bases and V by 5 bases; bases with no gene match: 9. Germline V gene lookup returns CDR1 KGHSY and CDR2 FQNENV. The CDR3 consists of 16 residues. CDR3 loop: CASSSRTGSFTDTQYF. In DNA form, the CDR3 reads TGTGCCAGCAGCTCCCGGACAGGGAGTTTCACAGATACGCAGTATTTT.

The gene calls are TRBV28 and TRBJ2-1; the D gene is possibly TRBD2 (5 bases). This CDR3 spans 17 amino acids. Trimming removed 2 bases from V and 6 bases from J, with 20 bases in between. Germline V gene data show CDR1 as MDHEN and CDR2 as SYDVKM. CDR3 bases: TGTGCCAGCAGTTTACTAAGCGGCTCCGCAAAGGGCAATGAGCAGTTCTTC. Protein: CASSLLSGSAKGNEQFF. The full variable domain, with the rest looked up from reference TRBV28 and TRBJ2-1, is DVKVTQSSRYLVKRTGEKVFLECVQDMDHENMFWYRQDPGLGLRLIYFSYDVKMKEKGDIPEGYSVSREKKERFSLILESASTNQTSMYLCASSLLSGSAKGNEQFFGPGTRLTVL.

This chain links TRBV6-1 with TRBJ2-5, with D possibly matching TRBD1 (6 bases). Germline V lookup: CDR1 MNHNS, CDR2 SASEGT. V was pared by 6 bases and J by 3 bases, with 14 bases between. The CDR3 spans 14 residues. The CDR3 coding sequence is TGTGCCAGCAGGAGGAGACAGGCGAAAGAGACCCAGTACTTC. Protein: CASRRRQAKETQYF.

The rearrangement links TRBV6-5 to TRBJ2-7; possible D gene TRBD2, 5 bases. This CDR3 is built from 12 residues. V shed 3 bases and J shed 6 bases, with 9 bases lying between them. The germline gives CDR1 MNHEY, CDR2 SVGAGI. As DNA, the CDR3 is TGTGCCAGCAGTTATGGTGGAGGCGAGCAGTACTTC. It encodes CASSYGGGEQYF.